Listed below are T cell receptor beta chains from one sample, sequenced in a study of blood T cells in healthy people across ages. TCRdb re-called the 5' RACE reads with MiXCR, one entry per CDR3 protein. The sample shows roughly 680,000 distinct CDR3 sequences, over 40% of them seen only once. The sequencing input was blood. These receptors all come from a woman older than 75 in good health. The conserved cysteine and the conserved F or W are not part of the CDR3 here. Each record gives: J gene, V gene, CDR3 length, CDR3 protein.

TRBJ2-3,TRBV24-1,13,ATSDTGQRTDTQY
TRBJ1-2,TRBV29-1,11,SGGSGGLYGYT
TRBJ2-1,TRBV20-1,10,SPQRGNNEQF
TRBJ2-1,TRBV24-1,14,ATSDGAGANYNEQF
TRBJ1-5,TRBV28,9,ASSLSDYSH
TRBJ2-5,TRBV27,13,ASSPGWGVQETQY
TRBJ2-7,TRBV27,12,ASRGRGGPYEQY
.,TRBV6-5,13,ASIPRGGLINEQY
TRBJ2-7,TRBV29-1,11,SITDSQGSEQY
TRBJ2-5,TRBV15,13,ATSRERQGWETQY
TRBJ1-5,TRBV4-2,10,ASSQGDQPQH